This T cell receptor (beta chain) originates from a study of CD8+CD57+ T cells in acquired aplastic anemia. Study-wide context: On average, sorted CD4+ and CD8+ cells gave 3.2 ug of DNA. The average read count for CD4+ cells in healthy donors was roughly 10 million.

Study conclusions and caveats: Between patients and controls, about 30 CD8+ CDR3 sequences were found in common.

This CDR3 spans 15 amino acids. Germline V gene sequence: CDR1 LNHDA, CDR2 SQIVND (reference sequence). V lost 4 bases, J lost 6 bases, and 9 bases stayed unmatched. CDR3 and TCR beta VDJ profiling relied on genomic DNA as the template. TCRdb redid the calling of the reads with MiXCR, one entry per CDR3 protein. The sample records some 42,000 distinct CDR3 sequences, 65% to 70% being singletons. With regard to this clonotype: What it binds is not known.

Source material: sorted CD4+, CD8+, or CD8+CD57+ T cells (not recorded which) from PBMCs. This receptor was taken from a human donor in good health, serving as a control. This rearrangement joins TRBV19 to TRBJ1-5, with 7 nucleotides matching TRBD1. This CDR3 reads CASSTYQTGSQPQHF. DNA of the CDR3: TGTGCCAGTAGTACTTACCAGACAGGGAGTCAGCCCCAGCATTTT.